The entry below gives a single TCR beta chain sequence along with its context. The germline gives CDR1 MNHNY, CDR2 SVGAGI (reference sequence). This CDR3 has 11 amino acids. The V end lost 5 bases, the J end lost 12 bases, and 8 bases lay between the germline ends. These data are taken from a study of chemoradiotherapy in HPV16-positive cancers. Data came from immunoSEQ multiplex PCR; TCRdb stores just in-frame clones and leaves some out. The sample lists around 1,700 clones, nearly 85% occurring once. The rearrangement links TRBV6-6 to TRBJ1-6; D ambiguous. Specimen: tumor tissue, collected from a patient who underwent chemoradiotherapy. The receptor comes from a human donor with HPV-associated anogenital cancer. CDR3 region: CASSRGEPLHF. The CDR3 DNA reads as TGTGCCAGCAGTCGCGGAGAACCCCTCCACTTT.